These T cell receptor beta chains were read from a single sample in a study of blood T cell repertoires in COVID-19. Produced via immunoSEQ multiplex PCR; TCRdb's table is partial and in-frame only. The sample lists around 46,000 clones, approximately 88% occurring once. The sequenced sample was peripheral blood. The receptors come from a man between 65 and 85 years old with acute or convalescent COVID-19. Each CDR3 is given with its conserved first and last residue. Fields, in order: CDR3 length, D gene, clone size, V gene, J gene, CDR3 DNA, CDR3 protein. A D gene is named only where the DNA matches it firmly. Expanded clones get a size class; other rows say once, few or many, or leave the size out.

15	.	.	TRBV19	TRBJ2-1	TGTGCCAGTAGTATCGGAGGGCCTCTCTACAATGAGCAGTTCTTC	CASSIGGPLYNEQFF
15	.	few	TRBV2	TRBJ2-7	TGTGCCAGCAGTGAAGGGGGACTGAGCTCCTACGAGCAGTACTTC	CASSEGGLSSYEQYF
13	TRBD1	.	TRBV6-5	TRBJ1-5	TGTGCCAGCAGTTGGACAGGTAGGCAGCCCCAGCATTTT	CASSWTGRQPQHF
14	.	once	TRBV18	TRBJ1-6	TGTGCCAGCTCACAAGAGGGTGCCAGATCACCCCTCCACTTT	CASSQEGARSPLHF
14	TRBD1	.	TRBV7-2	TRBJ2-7	TGTGCCAGCAGAGGGACAGGGCGACCCTACGAGCAGTACTTC	CASRGTGRPYEQYF
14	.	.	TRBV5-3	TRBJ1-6	TGTGCCAGAAGCTGGACAGTTCAGAATTCACCCCTCCACTTT	CARSWTVQNSPLHF
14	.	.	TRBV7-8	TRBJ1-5	TGTGCCAGCAGCTTAGGCGGACAGCATCAGCCCCAGCATTTT	CASSLGGQHQPQHF
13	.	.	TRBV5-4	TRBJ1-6	TGTGCCAGCAGCTTAGACAGTAATTCACCCCTCCACTTT	CASSLDSNSPLHF
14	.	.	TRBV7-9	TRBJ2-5	TGTGCCAGCAGCTTTCAGGGATTCCAAGAGACCCAGTACTTC	CASSFQGFQETQYF
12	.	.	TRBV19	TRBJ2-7	TGTGCCAGTAGTAGGAGTAGGGGCGAGCAGTACTTC	CASSRSRGEQYF
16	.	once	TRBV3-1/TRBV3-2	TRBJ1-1	TGTGCCAGCAGCCAAGAGGGGAGGTCGGGCGACACTGAAGCTTTCTTT	CASSQEGRSGDTEAFF
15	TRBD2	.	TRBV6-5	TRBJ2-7	TGTGCCAGCACCCCCACTAGCGGCACGCCCTACGAGCAGTACTTC	CASTPTSGTPYEQYF
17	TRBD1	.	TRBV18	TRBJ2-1	TGTGCCAGCTCACCAGGACAGGGGTCAAGCTCCTACAATGAGCAGTTCTTC	CASSPGQGSSSYNEQFF
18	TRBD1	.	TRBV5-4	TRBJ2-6	TGTGCCAGCAGTCCGGGACAGGGGCGCTCCTCTGGGGCCAACGTCCTGACTTTC	CASSPGQGRSSGANVLTF
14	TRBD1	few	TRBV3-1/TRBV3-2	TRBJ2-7	TGTGCCAGCAGCCAAGATAGGGGGCACTACGAGCAGTACTTC	CASSQDRGHYEQYF
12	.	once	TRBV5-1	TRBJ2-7	TGCGCCAGCAGCCTGGACTTCGCGGAGCAGTACTTC	CASSLDFAEQYF
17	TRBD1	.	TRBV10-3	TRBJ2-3	TGTGCCATCAGTGAGGTTGGGACAGGGGGCGAGGGGGATACGCAGTATTTT	CAISEVGTGGEGDTQYF
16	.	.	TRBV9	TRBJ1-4	TGTGCCAGCAGCGTAGGAGGGTCGAGGACTAATGAAAAACTGTTTTTT	CASSVGGSRTNEKLFF
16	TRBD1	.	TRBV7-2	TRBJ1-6	TGTGCCAGCAGCTTAGTTGGGACAGGTCCGGATTCACCCCTCCACTTT	CASSLVGTGPDSPLHF
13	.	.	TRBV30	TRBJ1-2	TGTGCCTGGGGTCGAACACCGAACTATGGCTACACCTTC	CAWGRTPNYGYTF
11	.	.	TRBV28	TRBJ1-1	TGTGCCAGCAGTTCTAACACTGAAGCTTTCTTT	CASSSNTEAFF
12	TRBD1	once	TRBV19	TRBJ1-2	TGTGCCAGTAACCAGGGGGCTGGCGGCTACACCTTC	CASNQGAGGYTF
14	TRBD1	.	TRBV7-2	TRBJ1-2	TGTGCCAGCAGCTACAGGGGAGAGTTCTATGGCTACACCTTC	CASSYRGEFYGYTF
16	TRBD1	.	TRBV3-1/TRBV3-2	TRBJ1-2	TGTGCCAGCAGCCAACTTCGGGTACAGGGGCGATATGGCTACACCTTC	CASSQLRVQGRYGYTF
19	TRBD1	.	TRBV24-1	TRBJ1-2	TGTGCCACCAGTGGGACCGGGACAGAAGGTACATCAACTAACTATGGCTACACCTTC	CATSGTGTEGTSTNYGYTF
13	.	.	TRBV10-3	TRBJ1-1	TGTGCCATCAGATTCGGGGAGGCGGATGAAGCTTTCTTT	CAIRFGEADEAFF
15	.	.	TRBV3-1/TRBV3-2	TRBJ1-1	TGTGCCAGCAGCCCACTGTCGGACTTGAACACTGAAGCTTTCTTT	CASSPLSDLNTEAFF
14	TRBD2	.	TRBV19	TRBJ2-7	TGTGCCAGTGGGATGGCGGGGGTAACCTACGAGCAGTACTTC	CASGMAGVTYEQYF
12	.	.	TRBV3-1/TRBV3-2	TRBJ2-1	TGTGCCAGCAGCCAAGGTAGCCGAGTCTGGTTCTTC	CASSQGSRVWFF
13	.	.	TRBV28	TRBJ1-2	TGTGCCAGCATCCCGCAGGGATACTATGGCTACACCTTC	CASIPQGYYGYTF
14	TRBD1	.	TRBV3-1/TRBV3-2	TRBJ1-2	TGTGCCAGCAGCCAAGATTGGGGACAGGATGGCTACACCTTC	CASSQDWGQDGYTF
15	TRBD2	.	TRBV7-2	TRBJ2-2	TGTGCCAGCAGCCGGGGACTAGCGGTAACCGGGGAGCTGTTTTTT	CASSRGLAVTGELFF
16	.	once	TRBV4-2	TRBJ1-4	TGTGCCAGCAGCCAAGATCCCGCGGGGTCTAATGAAAAACTGTTTTTT	CASSQDPAGSNEKLFF
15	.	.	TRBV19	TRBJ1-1	TGTGCCAGTAGTGTAAACAGGGATAAGGTCACTGAAGCTTTCTTT	CASSVNRDKVTEAFF
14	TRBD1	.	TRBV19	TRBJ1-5	TGTGCCAGTAGTATGGACAGGGACGGTCAGCCCCAGCATTTT	CASSMDRDGQPQHF
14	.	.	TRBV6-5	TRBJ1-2	TGTGCCAGCAATACCAGGCCACCTAACTATGGCTACACCTTC	CASNTRPPNYGYTF
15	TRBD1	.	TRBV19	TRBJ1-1	TGTGCCAGTAGCATAACTCGGGACAGGAACACTGAAGCTTTCTTT	CASSITRDRNTEAFF
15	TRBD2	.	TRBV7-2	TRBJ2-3	TGTGCCAGCAGCTTAGTCGGGGGGAGCACAGATACGCAGTATTTT	CASSLVGGSTDTQYF
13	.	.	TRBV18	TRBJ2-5	TGTGCCAGCTCATCTGACACGATAGAGACCCAGTACTTC	CASSSDTIETQYF
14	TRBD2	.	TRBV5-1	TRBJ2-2	TGCGCCAGCACTAGCGGGAGTGGCACCGGGGAGCTGTTTTTT	CASTSGSGTGELFF
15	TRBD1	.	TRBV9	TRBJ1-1	TGTGCCAGCAGCGCGCTCCACAGGGGCGGGACTGAAGCTTTCTTT	CASSALHRGGTEAFF
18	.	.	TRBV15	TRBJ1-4	TGTGCCACCAGCAGAGATACTCCAGGTCGCCTGGTTAATGAAAAACTGTTTTTT	CATSRDTPGRLVNEKLFF
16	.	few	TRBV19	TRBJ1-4	TGTGCCAGTAGTCCTTTAGTCGGTTCAACTAATGAAAAACTGTTTTTT	CASSPLVGSTNEKLFF
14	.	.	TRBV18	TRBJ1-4	TGTGCCAGCTCACCACTATCAGGAGGTGAAAAACTGTTTTTT	CASSPLSGGEKLFF
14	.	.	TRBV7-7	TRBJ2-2	TGTGCCAGCAGTTCGGGTCCGAACACCGGGGAGCTGTTTTTT	CASSSGPNTGELFF
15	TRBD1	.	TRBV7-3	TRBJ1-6	TGTGCCAGCAGTAGCCAGGGACAGGGGAGCTCACCCCTCCACTTT	CASSSQGQGSSPLHF
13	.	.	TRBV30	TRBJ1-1	TGTGCCTGGAGTAGACAGGCCCACACTGAAGCTTTCTTT	CAWSRQAHTEAFF
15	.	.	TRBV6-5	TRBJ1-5	TGTGCCAGCAGGCCGACAGCTAATAGCAATCAGCCCCAGCATTTT	CASRPTANSNQPQHF
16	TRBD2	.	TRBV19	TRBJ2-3	TGTGCCAGTAGTAGGAATTCAGCGGGAGACGGAGGTACGCAGTATTTT	CASSRNSAGDGGTQYF
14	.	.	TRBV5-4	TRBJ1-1	TGTGCCTGGGGGAGGGGGTCTTTTAACACTGAAGCTTTCTTT	CAWGRGSFNTEAFF
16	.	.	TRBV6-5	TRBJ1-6	TGTGCCAGCAGTTACTCGCAGGGGTCCAATAATTCACCCCTCCACTTT	CASSYSQGSNNSPLHF
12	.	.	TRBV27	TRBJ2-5	TGTGCCAGCAGCAAACCTGGGCAGACCCAGTACTTC	CASSKPGQTQYF
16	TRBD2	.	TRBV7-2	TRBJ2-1	TGTGCCAGCAGCAAACGGGGGGGGCATCTCTACAATGAGCAGTTCTTC	CASSKRGGHLYNEQFF